The sequence of this T cell receptor (beta chain) was determined in a study of breast tumors, draining lymph nodes, adjacent tissues. Findings and limits, study-wide: Data only fit, rather than demonstrated, lymph node origin of most tumor T cells. Luminal-like breast cancer showed significantly higher tumor–nontumor repertoire similarity than basal-like.

TCRdb recomputed calls from the multiplex PCR reads with MiXCR, one row per CDR3 protein. Altogether about 9,600 distinct CDR3 sequences are present, under 55% being singletons, with the ten largest covering less than 15%. J was trimmed by 4 bases and V by 5 bases; bases with no gene match: 11. In germline, CDR1 is DFQATT, CDR2 SNEGSKA (reference sequence). This CDR3 contains 15 residues. This clonotype is deemed medium-sized. Its antigen is still unknown. The chain uses TRBV20-1 and TRBJ2-5; 9 positions match TRBD2. Sample: tumor-adjacent breast tissue. The receptor was derived from a female donor with breast cancer. Some clones in this sample may be carry-over from other donors' samples. The CDR3 sequence is CSAQGSGSRRETQYF. The DNA for the CDR3 is TGCAGTGCTCAAGGTAGCGGGAGCAGGCGAGAGACCCAGTACTTC.